Listed here is a single TCR beta chain. Ten or more counts support this clonotype. Its binding antigen is unknown. No much larger clone is present one base from it, and per-base qualities are unavailable. These data come from a study of Graves' ophthalmopathy and Graves' hyperthyroidism (dated by TCRdb to the late 2010s). Regarding the complete study: Peripheral blood samples were taken at the time of initial diagnosis, before any treatment was given. The study used signatures of the TCR beta repertoire to tell Graves' ophthalmopathy apart from Graves' hyperthyroidism and to predict which patients would progress to ophthalmopathy. In total, 135 blood samples were TCR-sequenced: fewer than 50 ophthalmopathy, 80 or so hyperthyroidism and some 17 hyperthyroidism-to-ophthalmopathy patients. To explore V-J signatures that distinguish ophthalmopathy from hyperthyroidism, a discovery set of 100 patients was enrolled, made up of 40 to 45 with ophthalmopathy and around 57 with stable hyperthyroidism. For independent validation, a separate cohort was made up of 18 hyperthyroidism patients plus 17 patients who later progressed from hyperthyroidism to ophthalmopathy. T-cell repertoires of thyroid tissue and blood were compared in several hyperthyroidism patients. Once sampling was done, hyperthyroidism patients were given methimazole at a starting dose of 30 mg daily, while ophthalmopathy patients were given high-dose intravenous methylprednisolone. The 75 to 100 discovery patients were randomly divided into training and test sets at a 7:3 ratio.

TCR beta CDR3 regions were amplified from RNA transcripts for repertoire sequencing. A first-round RT-PCR used HTBI primers with the Qiagen OneStep RT-PCR kit, followed by a second-round multiplex PCR, size selection and purification. Sequencing of the libraries was carried out on an Illumina HiSeq2000 in paired-end mode with 100 bp reads. In the source study's methods: Reads were processed with SOAPnuke, discarding reads with adapters, uncalled bases, mean Phred below 15, or no exact constant-primer or identifier match. COPE v1.2.5 was used to merge high-quality paired reads. Unique nucleotide sequences were defined as clonotypes and aligned to IMGT TRB V, D and J references using MiTCR v1.1. Only V-J combinations with frequency above 0.0001 were analysed, covering approximately 99% of repertoires. For each V-J combination, a TCR clonal expansion and chaos score was defined as F50 clonal expansion divided by the chaos observed in the TCRdist matrix. Features were reduced by Welch's t-statistics and random forest to approximately 12 V-J combinations, which fed a naive Bayes classifier. Thyroid-blood repertoire similarity was quantified with the Morisita-Horn index. In TCRdb, the public reads were trimmed at Q25 with fastp and aligned with MiXCR, with productive beta chains retained. Identical CDR3 proteins give one entry, which carries the most common genes and DNA. TCRdb's processing, not the authors', yielded these V and J calls. The sample profile shows about 480,000 distinct CDR3 sequences; around an eighth of them were found once. The ten largest clones represent 9.8% of the sample.

Ophthalmopathy patients had moderately to severely active disease, Clinical Activity Score of at least 3, NOSPECS grade of at least 4, and disease duration under 3 months. Patients were excluded if they had other autoimmune diseases, uncontrolled infections, pregnancy or lactation. Clinical symptoms, serum thyroxine, TRAb, thyroid ultrasound and orbital computed tomography were used for diagnosis. Ficoll-Paque density gradient centrifugation was used to isolate PBMCs from about 10 ml of fresh peripheral blood. Total RNA was extracted using Trizol reagent, and RNA quality was checked on an Agilent 2100 Bioanalyzer. For CDR1 and CDR2, the germline V gene (reference sequence) lists MNHEY and SMNVEV. The CDR3 contains 14 residues, cysteine and phenylalanine counted. The read is trimmed to its CDR3 DNA, 42 bases read in frame from base 1. Trimming takes 3 bases from V and 7 bases from J, and the germline ends sit 13 bases apart.

What the authors observed across the whole study: Sample size was not predetermined statistically, and investigators were not blinded to group allocation. Most expanded thyroid clonotypes with frequency above 0.001 were also detected in blood, suggesting blood repertoires may reflect the thyroid immune response. In validation, the model predicted ophthalmopathy progression with less than 71% sensitivity and less than 80% specificity; some 13 predicted patients were CT-confirmed with GO in a median of approximately 6.2 months. Ophthalmopathy was separated from stable hyperthyroidism by the 13-signature model with around 89% sensitivity and about 81% specificity in cross-validation and with 80%/75% in the test set.

The sequence was obtained from a woman in her 30s with Graves' ophthalmopathy. Donor details come from another sample of the same person, matched by shared clones. Input material: blood. The rearranged segments are TRBV27 and TRBJ1-5; TRBD1 is perhaps the D gene, given 5 matching bases. The nucleotide sequence reads TGTGCCAGCAGTTTGGGGGACGCAGGCCAGCCCCAGCATTTT. Its product reads: CASSLGDAGQPQHF.